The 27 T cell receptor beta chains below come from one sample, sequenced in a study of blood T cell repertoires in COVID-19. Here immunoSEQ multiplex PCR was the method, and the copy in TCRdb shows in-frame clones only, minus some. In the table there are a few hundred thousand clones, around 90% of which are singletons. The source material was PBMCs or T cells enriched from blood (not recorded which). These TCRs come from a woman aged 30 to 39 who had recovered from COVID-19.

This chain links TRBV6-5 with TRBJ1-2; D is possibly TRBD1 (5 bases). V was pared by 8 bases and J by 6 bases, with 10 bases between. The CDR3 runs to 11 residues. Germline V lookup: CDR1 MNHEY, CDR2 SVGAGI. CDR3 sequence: CASSRGNGYTF. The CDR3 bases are TGTGCCAGCTCCCGGGGGAATGGCTACACCTTC.

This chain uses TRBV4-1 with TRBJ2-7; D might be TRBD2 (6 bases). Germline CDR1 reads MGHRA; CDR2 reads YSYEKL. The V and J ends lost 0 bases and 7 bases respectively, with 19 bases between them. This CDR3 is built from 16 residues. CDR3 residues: CASSQEMSRAGREQYF. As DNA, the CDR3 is TGCGCCAGCAGCCAAGAAATGAGTCGGGCGGGAAGAGAGCAGTACTTC.

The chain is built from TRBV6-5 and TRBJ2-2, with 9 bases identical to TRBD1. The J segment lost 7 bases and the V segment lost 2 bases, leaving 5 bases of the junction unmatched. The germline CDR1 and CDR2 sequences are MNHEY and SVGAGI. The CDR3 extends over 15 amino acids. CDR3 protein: CASSYGTGTYGELFF. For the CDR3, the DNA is TGTGCCAGCAGTTACGGGACAGGGACGTACGGGGAGCTGTTTTTT.

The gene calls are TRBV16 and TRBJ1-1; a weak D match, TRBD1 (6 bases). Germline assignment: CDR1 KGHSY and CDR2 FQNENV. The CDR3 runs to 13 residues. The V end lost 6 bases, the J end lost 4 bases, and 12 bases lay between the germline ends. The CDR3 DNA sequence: TGTGCCAGCAGGGAGTACAGGGTCACTGAAGCTTTCTTT. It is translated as CASREYRVTEAFF.

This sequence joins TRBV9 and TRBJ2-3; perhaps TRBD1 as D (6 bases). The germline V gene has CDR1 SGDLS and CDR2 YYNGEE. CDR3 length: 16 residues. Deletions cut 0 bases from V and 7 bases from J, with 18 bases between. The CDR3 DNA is TGTGCCAGCAGCGTAGGGGACAACTCCGGTGTGTATACGCAGTATTTT. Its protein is CASSVGDNSGVYTQYF.

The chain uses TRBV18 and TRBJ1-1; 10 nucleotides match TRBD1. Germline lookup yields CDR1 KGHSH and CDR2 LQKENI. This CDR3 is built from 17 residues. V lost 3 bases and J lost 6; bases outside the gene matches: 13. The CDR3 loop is CASSPRQGALGNAEAFF. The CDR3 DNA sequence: TGTGCCAGCTCACCGAGACAGGGGGCCCTAGGGAATGCTGAAGCTTTCTTT. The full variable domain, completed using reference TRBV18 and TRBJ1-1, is NAGVMQNPRHLVRRRGQEARLRCSPMKGHSHVYWYRQLPEEGLKFMVYLQKENIIDESGMPKERFSAEFPKEGPSILRIQQVVRGDSAAYFCASSPRQGALGNAEAFFGQGTRLTVV.

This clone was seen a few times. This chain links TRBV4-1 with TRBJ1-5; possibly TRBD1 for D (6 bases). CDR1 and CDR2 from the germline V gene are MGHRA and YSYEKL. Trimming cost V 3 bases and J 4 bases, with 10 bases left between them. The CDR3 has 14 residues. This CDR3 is CASSQTGTNQPQHF. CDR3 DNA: TGCGCCAGCAGCCAGACAGGCACTAATCAGCCCCAGCATTTT.

Here the CDR3 DNA reads TGCGCCAGCAGAGGGGACAGTGGGGAGACCCAGTACTTC. Protein: CASRGDSGETQYF. V usage is TRBV10-2 and J usage is TRBJ2-5; 7 bases map to TRBD1. Germline assignment: CDR1 WSHSY and CDR2 SAAADI. CDR3 size: 13 residues. V gave up 6 bases and J gave up 5 bases; unmatched junction bases: 6.

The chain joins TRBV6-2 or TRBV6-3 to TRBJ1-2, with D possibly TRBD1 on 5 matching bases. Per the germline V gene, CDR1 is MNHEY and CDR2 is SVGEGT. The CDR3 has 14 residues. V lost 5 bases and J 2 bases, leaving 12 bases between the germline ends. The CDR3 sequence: CASSAMGQNYGYTF. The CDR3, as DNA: TGTGCCAGCAGTGCCATGGGGCAGAACTATGGCTACACCTTC.

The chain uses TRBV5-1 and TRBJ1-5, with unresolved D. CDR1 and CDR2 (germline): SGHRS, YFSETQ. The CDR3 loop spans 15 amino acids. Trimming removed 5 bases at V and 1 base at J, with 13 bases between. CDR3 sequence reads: CASRMDGESNQPQHF. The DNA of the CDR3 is TGCGCCAGCAGAATGGATGGAGAAAGCAATCAGCCCCAGCATTTT.

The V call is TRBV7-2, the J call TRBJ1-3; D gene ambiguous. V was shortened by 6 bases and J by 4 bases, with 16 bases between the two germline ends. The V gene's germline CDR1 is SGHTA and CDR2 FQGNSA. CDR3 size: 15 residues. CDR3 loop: CASSLREAGGNTIYF. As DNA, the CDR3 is TGTGCCAGCAGTCTCCGAGAGGCTGGGGGAAACACCATATATTTT.

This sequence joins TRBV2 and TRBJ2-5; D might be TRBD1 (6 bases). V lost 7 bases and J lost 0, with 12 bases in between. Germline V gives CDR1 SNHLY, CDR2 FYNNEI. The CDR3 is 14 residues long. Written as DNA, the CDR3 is TGTGCCAGCACCGGCGGACAGTACCAAGAGACCCAGTACTTC. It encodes CASTGGQYQETQYF. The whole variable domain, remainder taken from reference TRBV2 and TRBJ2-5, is EPEVTQTPSHQVTQMGQEVILRCVPISNHLYFYWYRQILGQKVEFLVSFYNNEISEKSEIFDDQFSVERPDGSNFTLKIRSTKLEDSAMYFCASTGGQYQETQYFGPGTRLLVL.

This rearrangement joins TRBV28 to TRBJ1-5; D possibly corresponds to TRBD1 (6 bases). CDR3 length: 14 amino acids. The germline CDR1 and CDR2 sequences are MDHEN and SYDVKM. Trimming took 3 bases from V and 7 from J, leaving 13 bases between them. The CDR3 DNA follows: TGTGCCAGCAGTTTTGGGGGCGCTAACCAGCCCCAGCATTTT. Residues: CASSFGGANQPQHF.

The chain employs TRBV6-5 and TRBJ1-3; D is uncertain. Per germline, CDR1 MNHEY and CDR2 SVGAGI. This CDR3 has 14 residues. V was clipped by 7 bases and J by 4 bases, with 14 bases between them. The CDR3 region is CASINDGSGNTIYF. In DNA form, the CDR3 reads TGTGCCAGCATTAACGATGGTAGCGGAAACACCATATATTTT.

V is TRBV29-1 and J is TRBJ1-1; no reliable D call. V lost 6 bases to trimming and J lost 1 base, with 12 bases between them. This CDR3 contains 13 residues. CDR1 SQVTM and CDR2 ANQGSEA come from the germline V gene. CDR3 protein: CSVHTTENTEAFF. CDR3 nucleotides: TGCAGCGTCCATACCACAGAGAACACTGAAGCTTTCTTT.

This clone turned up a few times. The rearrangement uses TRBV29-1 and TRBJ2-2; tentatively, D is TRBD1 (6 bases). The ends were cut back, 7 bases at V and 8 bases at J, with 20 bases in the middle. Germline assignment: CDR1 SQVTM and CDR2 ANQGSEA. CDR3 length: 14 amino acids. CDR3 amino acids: CSARNRESSGELFF. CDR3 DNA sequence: TGCAGCGCCCGAAACAGGGAGTCTTCTGGGGAGCTGTTTTTT.

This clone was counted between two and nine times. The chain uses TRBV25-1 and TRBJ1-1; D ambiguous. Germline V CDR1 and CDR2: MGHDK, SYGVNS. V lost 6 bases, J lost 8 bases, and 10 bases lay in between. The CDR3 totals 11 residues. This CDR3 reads CASRFLQEAFF. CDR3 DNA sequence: TGTGCCAGCAGGTTCTTACAGGAAGCTTTCTTT. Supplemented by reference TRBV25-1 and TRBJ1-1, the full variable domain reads EADIYQTPRYLVIGTGKKITLECSQTMGHDKMYWYQQDPGMELHLIHYSYGVNSTEKGDLSSESTVSRIRTEHFPLTLESARPSHTSQYLCASRFLQEAFFGQGTRLTVV.

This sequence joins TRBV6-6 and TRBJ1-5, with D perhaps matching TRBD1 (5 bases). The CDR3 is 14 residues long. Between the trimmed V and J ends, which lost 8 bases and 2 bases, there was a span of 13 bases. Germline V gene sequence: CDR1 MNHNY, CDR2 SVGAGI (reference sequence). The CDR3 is CASWGRQGNQPQHF. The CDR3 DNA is TGTGCCAGCTGGGGCCGCCAGGGCAATCAGCCCCAGCATTTT.

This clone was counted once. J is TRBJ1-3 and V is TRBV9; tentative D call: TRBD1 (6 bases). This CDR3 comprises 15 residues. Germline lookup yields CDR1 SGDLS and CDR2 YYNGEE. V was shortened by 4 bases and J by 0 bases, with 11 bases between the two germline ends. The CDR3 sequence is CASSPRDNSGNTIYF. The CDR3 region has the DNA TGTGCCAGCAGCCCCCGGGACAACTCTGGAAACACCATATATTTT.

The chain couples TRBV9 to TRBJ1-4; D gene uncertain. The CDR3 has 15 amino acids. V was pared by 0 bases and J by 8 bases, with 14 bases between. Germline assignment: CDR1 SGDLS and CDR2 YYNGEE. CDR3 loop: CASSVGSARGEKLFF. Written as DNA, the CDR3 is TGTGCCAGCAGCGTAGGAAGTGCGCGCGGAGAAAAACTGTTTTTT.

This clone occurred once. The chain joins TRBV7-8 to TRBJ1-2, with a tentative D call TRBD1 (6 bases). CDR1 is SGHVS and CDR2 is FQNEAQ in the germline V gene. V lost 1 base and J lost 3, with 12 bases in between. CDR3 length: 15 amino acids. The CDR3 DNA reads TGTGCCAGCAGCTTAGGAGGGGGAGGGGACTATGGCTACACCTTC. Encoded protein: CASSLGGGGDYGYTF.

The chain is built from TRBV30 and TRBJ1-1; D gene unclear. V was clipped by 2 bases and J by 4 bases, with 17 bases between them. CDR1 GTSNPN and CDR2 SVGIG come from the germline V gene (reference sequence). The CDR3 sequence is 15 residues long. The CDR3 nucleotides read TGTGCCTGGAGTACCCGACTGAAGCTCGGCACTGAAGCTTTCTTT. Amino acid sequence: CAWSTRLKLGTEAFF. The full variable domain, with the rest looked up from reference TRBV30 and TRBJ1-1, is SQTIHQWPATLVQPVGSPLSLECTVEGTSNPNLYWYRQAAGRGLQLLFYSVGIGQISSEVPQNLSASRPQDRQFILSSKKLLLSDSGFYLCAWSTRLKLGTEAFFGQGTRLTVV.

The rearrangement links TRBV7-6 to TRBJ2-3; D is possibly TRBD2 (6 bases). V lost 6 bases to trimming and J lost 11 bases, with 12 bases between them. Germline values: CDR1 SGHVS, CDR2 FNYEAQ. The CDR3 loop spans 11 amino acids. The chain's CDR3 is CASSPGGRQYF. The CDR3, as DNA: TGTGCCAGCAGTCCTGGGGGGAGGCAGTATTTT. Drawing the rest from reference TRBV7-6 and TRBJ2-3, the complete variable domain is GAGVSQSPRYKVTKRGQDVALRCDPISGHVSLYWYRQALGQGPEFLTYFNYEAQQDKSGLPNDRFSAERPEGSISTLTIQRTEQRDSAMYRCASSPGGRQYFGPGTRLTVL.

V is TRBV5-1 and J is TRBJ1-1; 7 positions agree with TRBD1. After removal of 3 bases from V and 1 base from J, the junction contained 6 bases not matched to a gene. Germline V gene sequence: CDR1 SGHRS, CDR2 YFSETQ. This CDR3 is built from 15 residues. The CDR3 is CASSSEGTANTEAFF. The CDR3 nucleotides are TGCGCCAGCAGCTCGGAAGGGACAGCGAACACTGAAGCTTTCTTT.

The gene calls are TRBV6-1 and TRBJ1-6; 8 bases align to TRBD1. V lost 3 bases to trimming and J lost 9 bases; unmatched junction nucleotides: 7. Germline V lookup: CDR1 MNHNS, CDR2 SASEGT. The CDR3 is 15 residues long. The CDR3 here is CASSEAGGLGSPLHF. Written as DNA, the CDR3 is TGTGCCAGCAGTGAGGCAGGGGGCTTGGGTTCACCCCTCCACTTT.

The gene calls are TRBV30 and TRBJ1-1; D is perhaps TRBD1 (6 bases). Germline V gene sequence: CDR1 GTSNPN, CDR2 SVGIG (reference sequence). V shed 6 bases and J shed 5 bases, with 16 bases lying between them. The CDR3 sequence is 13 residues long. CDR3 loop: CACGDRIITEAFF. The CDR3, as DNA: TGTGCCTGCGGAGACAGGATTATTACTGAAGCTTTCTTT.

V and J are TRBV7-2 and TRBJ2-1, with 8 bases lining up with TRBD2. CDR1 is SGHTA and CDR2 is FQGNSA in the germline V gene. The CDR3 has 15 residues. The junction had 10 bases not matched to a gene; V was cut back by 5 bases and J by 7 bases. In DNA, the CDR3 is TGTGCCAGCAGCCCAGCGGGGGCCGGGGGGAATGAGCAGTTCTTC. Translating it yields CASSPAGAGGNEQFF.